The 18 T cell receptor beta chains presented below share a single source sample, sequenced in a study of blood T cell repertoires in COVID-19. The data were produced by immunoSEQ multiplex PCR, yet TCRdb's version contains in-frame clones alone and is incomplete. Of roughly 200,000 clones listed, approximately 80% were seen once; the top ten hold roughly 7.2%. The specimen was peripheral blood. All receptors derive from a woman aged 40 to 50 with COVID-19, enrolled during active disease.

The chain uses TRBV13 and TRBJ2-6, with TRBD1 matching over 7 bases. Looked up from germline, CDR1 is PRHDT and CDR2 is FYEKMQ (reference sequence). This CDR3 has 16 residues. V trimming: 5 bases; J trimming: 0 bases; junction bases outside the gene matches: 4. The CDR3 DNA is TGTGCCAGCAGCCCGGGACAGTACTCTGGGGCCAACGTCCTGACTTTC. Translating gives CASSPGQYSGANVLTF.

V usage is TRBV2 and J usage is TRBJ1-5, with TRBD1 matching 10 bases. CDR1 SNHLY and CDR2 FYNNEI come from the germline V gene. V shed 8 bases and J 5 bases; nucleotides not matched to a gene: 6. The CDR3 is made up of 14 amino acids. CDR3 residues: CASRLDRGHQPQHF. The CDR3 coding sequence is TGTGCCAGCCGACTCGACAGGGGGCATCAGCCCCAGCATTTT.

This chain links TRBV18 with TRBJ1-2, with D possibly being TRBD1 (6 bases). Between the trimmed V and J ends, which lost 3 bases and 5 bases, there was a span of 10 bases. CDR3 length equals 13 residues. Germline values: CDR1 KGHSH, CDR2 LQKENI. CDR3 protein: CASSPEQGYGYTF. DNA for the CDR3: TGTGCCAGCTCACCGGAACAGGGTTATGGCTACACCTTC.

CDR3 bases: TGTGCCAGCAGCTTTTGGGGCAGGGGGGACAATCAGCCCCAGCATTTT. Translation: CASSFWGRGDNQPQHF. The chain links TRBV7-2 to TRBJ1-5, with 7 bases that match TRBD1. The CDR3 runs 16 residues. Germline loops: CDR1 SGHTA, CDR2 FQGNSA. Unmatched junction bases numbered 8, after V lost 3 bases and J lost 3 bases. Using reference TRBV7-2 and TRBJ1-5 for the parts outside the CDR3, the full variable domain is GAGVSQSPSNKVTEKGKDVELRCDPISGHTALYWYRQSLGQGLEFLIYFQGNSAPDKSGLPSDRFSAERTGGSVSTLTIQRTQQEDSAVYLCASSFWGRGDNQPQHFGDGTRLSIL.

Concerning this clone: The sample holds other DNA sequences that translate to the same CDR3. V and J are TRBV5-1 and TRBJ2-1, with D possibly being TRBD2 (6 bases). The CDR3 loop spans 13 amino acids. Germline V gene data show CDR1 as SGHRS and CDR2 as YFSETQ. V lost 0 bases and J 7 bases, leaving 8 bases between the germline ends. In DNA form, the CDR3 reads TGCGCCAGCAGCTTGGGCCGGGGGAATGAGCAGTTCTTC. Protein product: CASSLGRGNEQFF. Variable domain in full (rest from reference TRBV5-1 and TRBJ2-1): KAGVTQTPRYLIKTRGQQVTLSCSPISGHRSVSWYQQTPGQGLQFLFEYFSETQRNKGNFPGRFSGRQFSNSRSEMNVSTLELGDSALYLCASSLGRGNEQFFGPGTRLTVL.

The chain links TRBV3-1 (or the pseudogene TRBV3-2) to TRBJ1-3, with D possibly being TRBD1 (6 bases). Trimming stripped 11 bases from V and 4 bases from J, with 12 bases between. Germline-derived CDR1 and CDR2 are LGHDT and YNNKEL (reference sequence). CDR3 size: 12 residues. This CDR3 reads CARRTEGNTIYF. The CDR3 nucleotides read TGTGCCCGACGGACAGAAGGAAACACCATATATTTT.

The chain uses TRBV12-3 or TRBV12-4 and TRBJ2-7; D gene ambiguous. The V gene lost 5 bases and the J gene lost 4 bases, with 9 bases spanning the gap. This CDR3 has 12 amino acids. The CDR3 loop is CASSPGVYEQYF. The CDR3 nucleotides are TGTGCCAGCAGTCCCGGAGTTTACGAGCAGTACTTC.

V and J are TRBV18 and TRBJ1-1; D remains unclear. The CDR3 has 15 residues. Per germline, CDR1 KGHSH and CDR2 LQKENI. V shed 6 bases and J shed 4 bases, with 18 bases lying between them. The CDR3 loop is CASSRDVGGGTEAFF. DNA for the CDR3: TGTGCCAGCTCCCGAGATGTGGGCGGAGGCACTGAAGCTTTCTTT.

The CDR3: CASSYGNRGGGYTF. CDR3 DNA: TGTGCCAGCAGTTACGGAAACAGGGGGGGAGGCTACACCTTC. The chain has TRBV6-5 and TRBJ1-2; 8 bases map to TRBD1. From germline, CDR1 is MNHEY and CDR2 SVGAGI. Unmatched junction bases numbered 7, after V lost 2 bases and J lost 8 bases. The CDR3 extends over 14 amino acids.

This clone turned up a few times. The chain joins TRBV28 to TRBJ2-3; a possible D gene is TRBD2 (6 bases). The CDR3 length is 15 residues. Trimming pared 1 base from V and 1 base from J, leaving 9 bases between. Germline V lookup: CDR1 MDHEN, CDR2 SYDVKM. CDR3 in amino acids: CASSLYGSGTDTQYF. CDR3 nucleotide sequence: TGTGCCAGCAGTTTATACGGGAGTGGCACAGATACGCAGTATTTT.

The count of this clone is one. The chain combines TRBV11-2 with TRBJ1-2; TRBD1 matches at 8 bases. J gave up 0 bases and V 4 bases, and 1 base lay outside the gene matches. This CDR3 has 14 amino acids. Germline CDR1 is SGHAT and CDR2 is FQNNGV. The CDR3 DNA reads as TGTGCCAGCAGCTGGGGACAGGCTAACTATGGCTACACCTTC. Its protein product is CASSWGQANYGYTF.

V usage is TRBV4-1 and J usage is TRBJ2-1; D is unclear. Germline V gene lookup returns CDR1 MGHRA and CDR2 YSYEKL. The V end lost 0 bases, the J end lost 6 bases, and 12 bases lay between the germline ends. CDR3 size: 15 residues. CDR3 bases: TGCGCCAGCAGCCAAGATCTAGGCAGAATCAATGAGCAGTTCTTC. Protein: CASSQDLGRINEQFF.

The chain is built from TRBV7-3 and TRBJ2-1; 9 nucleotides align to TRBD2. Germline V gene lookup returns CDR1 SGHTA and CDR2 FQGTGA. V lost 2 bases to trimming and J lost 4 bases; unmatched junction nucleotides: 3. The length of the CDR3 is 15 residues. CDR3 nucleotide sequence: TGTGCCAGCAGCTTAGCAGCGGGGGGTTACAATGAGCAGTTCTTC. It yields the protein CASSLAAGGYNEQFF.

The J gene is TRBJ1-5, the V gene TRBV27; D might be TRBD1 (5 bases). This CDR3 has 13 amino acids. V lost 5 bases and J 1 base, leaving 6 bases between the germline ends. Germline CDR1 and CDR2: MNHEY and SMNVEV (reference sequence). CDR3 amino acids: CASSAGSNQPQHF. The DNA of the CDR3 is TGTGCCAGCAGTGCAGGGAGCAATCAGCCCCAGCATTTT.

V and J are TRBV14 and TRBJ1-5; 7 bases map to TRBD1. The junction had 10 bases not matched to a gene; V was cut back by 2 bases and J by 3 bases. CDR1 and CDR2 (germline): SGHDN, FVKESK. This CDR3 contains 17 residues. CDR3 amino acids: CASSQFRGGKNNQPQHF. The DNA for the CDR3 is TGTGCCAGCAGCCAATTTCGAGGGGGCAAAAACAATCAGCCCCAGCATTTT.

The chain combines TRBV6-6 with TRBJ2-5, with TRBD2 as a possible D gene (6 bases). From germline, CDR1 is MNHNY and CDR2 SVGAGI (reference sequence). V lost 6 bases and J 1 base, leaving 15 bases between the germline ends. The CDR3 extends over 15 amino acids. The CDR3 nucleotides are TGTGCCAGCAGCGATAGGGCTAGCGTCCAAGAGACCCAGTACTTC. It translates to CASSDRASVQETQYF.

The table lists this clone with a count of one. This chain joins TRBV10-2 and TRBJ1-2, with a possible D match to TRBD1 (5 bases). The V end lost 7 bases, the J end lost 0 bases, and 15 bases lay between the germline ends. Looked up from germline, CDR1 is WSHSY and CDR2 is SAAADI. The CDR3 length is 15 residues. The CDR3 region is CASTLGGITNYGYTF. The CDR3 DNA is TGCGCCAGCACCCTTGGGGGGATTACTAACTATGGCTACACCTTC.

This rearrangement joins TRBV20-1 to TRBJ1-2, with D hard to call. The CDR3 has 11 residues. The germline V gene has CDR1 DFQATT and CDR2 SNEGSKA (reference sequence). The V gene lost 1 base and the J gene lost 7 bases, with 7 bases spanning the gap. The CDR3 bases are TGCAGTGCTAGAGCGGCGGTTGGCTACACCTTC. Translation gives CSARAAVGYTF.